These 12 T cell receptor beta chains were sequenced from one sample in a study of T cells after yellow fever vaccination. TCRdb recomputed calls from the 5' RACE reads with MiXCR, one row per CDR3 protein. Seen here are under 300,000 distinct CDR3 sequences, around 6.7% observed once, and the top ten hold 0.8% to 1.2%. The starting material was CD4+ T cells sorted from PBMCs, obtained on the day of the yellow fever booster vaccination. The receptors shown here come from a man aged 30-40 years who received the YFV17D yellow fever vaccine.

The sample holds many counts of this clonotype. This chain uses TRBV5-1 with TRBJ2-2; TRBD1 aligns across 9 bases. Unmatched junction bases numbered 5, after V lost 9 bases and J lost 5 bases. Germline V gene lookup returns CDR1 SGHRS and CDR2 YFSETQ. This CDR3 has 13 residues. This chain's CDR3 is CATLQGATGELFF. The DNA of the CDR3 is TGCGCCACCCTACAGGGGGCGACCGGGGAGCTGTTTTTT. Variable domain in full (rest from reference TRBV5-1 and TRBJ2-2): KAGVTQTPRYLIKTRGQQVTLSCSPISGHRSVSWYQQTPGQGLQFLFEYFSETQRNKGNFPGRFSGRQFSNSRSEMNVSTLELGDSALYLCATLQGATGELFFGEGSRLTVL.

This clonotype was recorded a few times. The rearrangement uses TRBV29-1 and TRBJ2-1; 11 bases align to TRBD2. The ends lost 4 bases at V and 12 bases at J; junction bases unmatched: 11. The CDR3 runs 14 residues. Germline lookup yields CDR1 SQVTM and CDR2 ANQGSEA. The chain's CDR3 is CSVVGDRGTSGQFF. CDR3 sequence (DNA): TGCAGCGTTGTTGGGGACAGAGGGACTAGCGGGCAGTTCTTC.

The chain recombines TRBV7-6 with TRBJ1-3; 7 nucleotides agree with TRBD1. Germline CDR1 is SGHVS and CDR2 is FNYEAQ. J was trimmed by 0 bases and V by 9 bases; bases with no gene match: 2. The length of the CDR3 is 13 residues. The CDR3 loop reads CASRQGSGNTIYF. CDR3 in DNA: TGTGCCAGTAGACAGGGCTCTGGAAACACCATATATTTT.

The chain recombines TRBV7-2 with TRBJ2-5; possibly TRBD2 for D (6 bases). There are 16 residues in the CDR3. V lost 1 base and J lost 5, with 17 bases in between. Germline assignment: CDR1 SGHTA and CDR2 FQGNSA. CDR3 protein: CASSLVGLSAGETQYF. The CDR3 nucleotides read TGTGCCAGCAGCTTAGTCGGGCTCTCCGCGGGGGAGACCCAGTACTTC.

This clonotype occurred a few times. The CDR3 sequence is CSARTADLETQYF. In DNA form, the CDR3 reads TGCAGTGCTAGAACGGCGGATCTAGAGACCCAGTACTTC. The chain couples TRBV20-1 to TRBJ2-5; D uncertain. The CDR3 is made up of 13 amino acids. Germline loops: CDR1 DFQATT, CDR2 SNEGSKA (reference sequence). Trimming pared 2 bases from V and 4 bases from J, leaving 11 bases between.

This clonotype was recorded many times. The chain is built from TRBV6-1 and TRBJ2-3, with unresolved D. This CDR3 has 14 amino acids. The germline V and J ends were trimmed by 7 bases and 3 bases, with 14 bases remaining between them. CDR1 is MNHNS and CDR2 is SASEGT in the germline V gene. CDR3 region: CASTWTAATDTQYF. The CDR3 DNA reads TGTGCCAGCACGTGGACGGCGGCGACAGATACGCAGTATTTT.

Many counts were recorded for this clonotype. The gene calls are TRBV5-1 and TRBJ2-7; no clear D gene. Germline CDR1 SGHRS, CDR2 YFSETQ. Trimming cost V 1 base and J 2 bases, with 10 bases left between them. There are 14 residues in the CDR3. CDR3 protein: CASSLRVEAYEQYF. The CDR3 nucleotides are TGCGCCAGCAGCTTGCGGGTTGAAGCCTACGAGCAGTACTTC.

This clonotype was recorded many times. The chain joins TRBV20-1 to TRBJ2-3, with D perhaps assigned TRBD1 or TRBD2 (7 bases each). There are 13 residues in the CDR3. V was clipped by 4 bases and J by 5 bases, with 13 bases between them. Germline V gene lookup returns CDR1 DFQATT and CDR2 SNEGSKA (reference sequence). The CDR3 nucleotides are TGCAGTGCTACGACAGGGAGGGAAGATACGCAGTATTTT. This codes for CSATTGREDTQYF.

Many counts were recorded for this clonotype. The rearrangement uses TRBV7-7 and TRBJ2-1; D is unclear. Per germline, CDR1 SSHAT and CDR2 FNYEAQ (reference sequence). There are 13 residues in the CDR3. Trimming took off 4 bases at V and 9 bases at J, with 13 bases between the two ends. CDR3 bases: TGTGCCAGCAGCTCGAGGCCGGTCGGTGAGCAGTTCTTC. This gives the protein CASSSRPVGEQFF.

This clonotype was found a few times. The V call is TRBV9, the J call TRBJ1-3; 7 nucleotides line up with TRBD1. J lost 2 bases, V lost 3 bases, and 8 bases had no gene match. Per germline, CDR1 SGDLS and CDR2 YYNGEE. This CDR3 is 16 amino acids long. DNA for the CDR3: TGTGCCAGCAGCGAGGGGACAGCGAAAACTGGAAACACCATATATTTT. This encodes CASSEGTAKTGNTIYF.

This clonotype has ten or more counts. V usage is TRBV29-1 and J usage is TRBJ2-3; 7 nucleotides align to TRBD2. Trimming removed 3 bases from V and 2 bases from J; junction bases left unmatched: 5. This CDR3 is 14 amino acids long. Germline CDR1 SQVTM, CDR2 ANQGSEA. The CDR3 DNA sequence: TGCAGCGTTGACGGGGAGGGAAACACAGATACGCAGTATTTT. Protein product: CSVDGEGNTDTQYF.

This clonotype was observed a handful of times. The genes are TRBV15 and TRBJ2-7, with TRBD1 matching over 9 bases. Germline trimming cut 3 bases from V and 4 bases from J; bases unmatched to any gene: 4. The CDR3 length is 14 residues. From germline, CDR1 is LNHNV and CDR2 YYDKDF (reference sequence). CDR3 in DNA: TGTGCCACCAGCAGGGACAGGGGAGTTTACGAGCAGTACTTC. It translates to CATSRDRGVYEQYF.